The clone carrying this TCR beta chain was detected ten times or more. The sample comes from a study of shared clonotypes between healthy human individuals. Germline CDR1 and CDR2: MRHNA and SNTAGT. After removal of 4 bases from V and 13 bases from J, the junction contained 9 bases not matched to a gene. The CDR3 loop spans 13 amino acids. Unsorted PBMC DNA was sequenced on ten immunoSEQ deep assay plates. Clones were read by immunoSEQ multiplex PCR, and TCRdb kept only the in-frame ones, dropping some. The table lists fewer than 550,000 clones, about 79% of them singletons, with approximately 13% in the top ten.

The V call is TRBV6-4, the J call TRBJ2-1; 8 bases are shared with TRBD1. This receptor was identified in a middle-aged woman in good health. Some clones in this sample may be carry-over from other donors' samples. The specimen sequenced was PBMCs. CDR3 nucleotide sequence: TGTGCCAGCAGTGCCGAAATGGGACAGGTCCAGTTCTTC. Translating it yields CASSAEMGQVQFF.